A single sample is the source of the 10 T cell receptor beta chains below, sequenced in a study of CD8+ T cells in alopecia areata. Following extraction, RNA underwent reverse transcription to cDNA, which served as the sequencing template. Method: immunoSEQ multiplex PCR; TCRdb's copy keeps in-frame clones and lacks some. In the table there are 95,000 to 100,000 clones, roughly three fifths of which are singletons. Treatment denoted: oral pan-JAK inhibitor, 5-10 mg twice daily. This material consisted of CD8+ T cells sorted from blood, taken at approximately week 60, from a patient treated with tofacitinib. These receptor sequences come from a human donor with alopecia areata.

This clone was recorded a few times. The chain employs TRBV14 and TRBJ2-2; TRBD1 matches 8 bases. Per the germline V gene, CDR1 is SGHDN and CDR2 is FVKESK. V gave up 5 bases and J gave up 5 bases; unmatched junction bases: 7. The CDR3 has 15 residues. Written as DNA, the CDR3 is TGTGCCAGCAGCTATGGGACAGGACGAACCGGGGAGCTGTTTTTT. Its protein is CASSYGTGRTGELFF.

This chain connects TRBV2 to TRBJ2-1, with 13 positions matching TRBD2. Germline CDR1 is SNHLY and CDR2 is FYNNEI. The CDR3 loop spans 15 amino acids. After removal of 8 bases from V and 10 bases from J, the junction contained 11 bases not matched to a gene. The CDR3 loop reads CASGITSGGAKEQFF. CDR3 coding DNA: TGTGCCAGCGGAATAACTAGCGGGGGGGCTAAAGAGCAGTTCTTC.

As for this clone: This sample includes further DNA sequences coding for the same CDR3. The rearrangement joins TRBV5-4 to TRBJ2-7; 8 bases map to TRBD1. V was pared by 4 bases and J by 3 bases, with 6 bases of the junction left unmatched. The CDR3 runs to 14 residues. The V gene's germline CDR1 is SGHNT and CDR2 YYREEE (reference sequence). The CDR3 protein is CASSPGTGGYEQYF. In nucleotides, the CDR3 is TGTGCCAGCAGCCCCGGTACAGGGGGCTACGAGCAGTACTTC.

V gene TRBV19 combines with J gene TRBJ2-7, with D tentatively TRBD1 (7 bases). CDR1 and CDR2 from the germline V gene are LNHDA and SQIVND (reference sequence). V lost 10 bases to trimming and J lost 6 bases, with 19 bases between them. The CDR3 covers 13 residues. The CDR3 here is CATSQGGRREQYF. Here the CDR3 DNA reads TGTGCCACCTCTCAGGGGGGCAGGCGCGAGCAGTACTTC.

The chain employs TRBV5-6 and TRBJ2-5; D is ambiguous. The germline V gene encodes CDR1 SGHDT and CDR2 YYEEEE. Trimming left V 1 base short and J 0 bases short, with 10 bases between. This CDR3 contains 15 residues. In DNA form, the CDR3 reads TGTGCCAGCAGCTTGAGTCCCAGTTACCAAGAGACCCAGTACTTC. Translation gives CASSLSPSYQETQYF. The full variable domain, rest sourced from reference TRBV5-6 and TRBJ2-5, is DAGVTQSPTHLIKTRGQQVTLRCSPKSGHDTVSWYQQALGQGPQFIFQYYEEEERQRGNFPDRFSGHQFPNYSSELNVNALLLGDSALYLCASSLSPSYQETQYFGPGTRLLVL.

The chain combines TRBV2 with TRBJ2-2; D is unresolved. Germline V CDR1 and CDR2: SNHLY, FYNNEI. This CDR3 has 16 amino acids. The V gene lost 0 bases and the J gene lost 2 bases, with 10 bases spanning the gap. The CDR3: CASSEATGSNTGELFF. The CDR3 DNA sequence: TGTGCCAGCAGTGAAGCGACCGGGTCCAACACCGGGGAGCTGTTTTTT.

V and J are TRBV27 and TRBJ2-7; TRBD1 matches at 8 bases. J was trimmed by 1 base and V by 5 bases; bases with no gene match: 1. CDR3 length equals 13 residues. Germline loops: CDR1 MNHEY, CDR2 SMNVEV (reference sequence). The CDR3 loop is CASSDRGSYEQYF. The CDR3 nucleotides read TGTGCCAGCAGTGACAGGGGTTCCTACGAGCAGTACTTC.

V usage is TRBV19 and J usage is TRBJ2-1, with 11 bases lining up with TRBD1. The V and J ends lost 9 bases and 8 bases, in that order; junction bases with no gene match: 9. The CDR3 contains 14 residues. The V gene's germline CDR1 is LNHDA and CDR2 SQIVND (reference sequence). The CDR3 DNA follows: TGTGCCAGCGCCCCAGGGACAGGGGGTTATGAGCAGTTCTTC. Its protein is CASAPGTGGYEQFF.

The CDR3 sequence: CASSPQTDTQYF. CDR3 nucleotide sequence: TGTGCCAGCAGCCCTCAGACCGATACGCAGTATTTT. V gene TRBV7-9 combines with J gene TRBJ2-3; no reliable D call. The CDR3 totals 12 residues. Germline V CDR1 and CDR2: SEHNR, FQNEAQ (reference sequence). The ends were cut back, 5 bases at V and 6 bases at J, with 9 bases in the middle.

The chain is built from TRBV29-1 and TRBJ2-7; D tentatively fits TRBD1 or TRBD2 (5 bases each). CDR3 size: 18 residues. Germline V gives CDR1 SQVTM, CDR2 ANQGSEA. Deletions cut 5 bases from V and 4 bases from J, with 30 bases between. Written as DNA, the CDR3 is TGCAGCGTTACAGACTTCCGGGACCATTTAACTCTTGGGTACGAGCAGTACTTC. It yields the protein CSVTDFRDHLTLGYEQYF.